One and the same sample provided the 27 T cell receptor beta chains below, sequenced in a study of OX40 agonist ivuxolimab in advanced cancers. Sequencing used immunoSEQ multiplex PCR; TCRdb keeps in-frame clones, though not all of them. The sample consists of roughly 80,000 clones, roughly 91% of them appearing once. Material: CD4+ or CD8+ T cells sorted from blood, obtained in a trial of the OX40 agonist ivuxolimab. Receptor source: an adult with an advanced solid tumor such as melanoma, head and neck, liver or kidney cancer.

The chain uses TRBV28 and TRBJ1-4; D not certain. V gave up 8 bases and J gave up 4 bases, with 11 bases separating them. The CDR3 runs to 13 residues. Germline CDR1 and CDR2: MDHEN and SYDVKM. Here the CDR3 DNA reads TGTGCCAGCTACAGCCGTTTTAATGAAAAACTGTTTTTT. Translation: CASYSRFNEKLFF.

The rearrangement uses TRBV18 and TRBJ1-2, with a weak D call TRBD1 (5 bases). Germline CDR1 reads KGHSH; CDR2 reads LQKENI. This CDR3 contains 14 residues. V shed 4 bases and J shed 5 bases, with 14 bases lying between them. The CDR3 sequence: CASSRRAEGYGYTF. The CDR3 coding sequence is TGTGCCAGCTCACGTAGGGCGGAGGGGTATGGCTACACCTTC. The full variable domain, completed using reference TRBV18 and TRBJ1-2, is NAGVMQNPRHLVRRRGQEARLRCSPMKGHSHVYWYRQLPEEGLKFMVYLQKENIIDESGMPKERFSAEFPKEGPSILRIQQVVRGDSAAYFCASSRRAEGYGYTFGSGTRLTVV.

The rearrangement uses TRBV5-1 and TRBJ2-3; D not certain. The V end lost 4 bases, the J end lost 2 bases, and 8 bases lay between the germline ends. The CDR3 has 13 residues. From germline, CDR1 is SGHRS and CDR2 YFSETQ. In DNA form, the CDR3 reads TGCGCCAGCAGCCCCCAGGTCACAGATACGCAGTATTTT. Amino acids: CASSPQVTDTQYF.

This sequence joins TRBV5-1 and TRBJ1-5, with D tentatively TRBD1 (6 bases). The CDR3 has 14 residues. From germline, CDR1 is SGHRS and CDR2 YFSETQ. Trimming left V 4 bases short and J 1 base short, with 9 bases between. DNA for the CDR3: TGCGCCAGCAGCGTAGGGGGAAGCAATCAGCCCCAGCATTTT. Encoded protein: CASSVGGSNQPQHF.

The J gene is TRBJ1-5, the V gene TRBV9; D unclear. Trimming took 3 bases from V and 6 from J, leaving 25 bases between them. The CDR3 has 18 amino acids. Germline V gene sequence: CDR1 SGDLS, CDR2 YYNGEE. The CDR3, as DNA: TGTGCCAGCAGCGGGAGGATGAGGGCGAAGAGTAAGATTCAGCCCCAGCATTTT. This sequence encodes CASSGRMRAKSKIQPQHF.

V is TRBV29-1 and J is TRBJ2-7; D may be TRBD1 or TRBD2 (6 bases each). Germline V gives CDR1 SQVTM, CDR2 ANQGSEA. This CDR3 is built from 13 residues. The ends were cut back, 6 bases at V and 2 bases at J, with 14 bases in the middle. The CDR3 is CSVGGHATYEQYF. The CDR3 bases are TGCAGCGTCGGGGGACATGCCACCTACGAGCAGTACTTC.

The genes are TRBV11-2 and TRBJ2-7; 7 bases agree with TRBD2. V was pared by 5 bases and J by 4 bases, with 11 bases of the junction left unmatched. The CDR3 is made up of 15 amino acids. CDR1 and CDR2 (germline): SGHAT, FQNNGV. The CDR3 protein is CASSLLSGGPYEQYF. In DNA form, the CDR3 reads TGTGCCAGCAGCCTCCTGTCGGGGGGTCCTTACGAGCAGTACTTC.

This clone has just one count. The V and J genes are TRBV30 and TRBJ2-5; D is perhaps TRBD1 (6 bases). Germline CDR1 and CDR2: GTSNPN and SVGIG (reference sequence). This CDR3 region has 14 residues. Trimming left V 2 bases short and J 2 bases short, with 12 bases between. CDR3 sequence reads: CAWSRLGQQETQYF. CDR3 DNA sequence: TGTGCCTGGAGTCGGCTCGGACAGCAAGAGACCCAGTACTTC.

CDR3 nucleotide sequence: TGTGCCAGTATGCCAGGGTTTCATGGAAACACCATATATTTT. Protein product: CASMPGFHGNTIYF. This sequence joins TRBV19 and TRBJ1-3; a possible D gene is TRBD1 (5 bases). Looked up from germline, CDR1 is LNHDA and CDR2 is SQIVND (reference sequence). Trimming pared 7 bases from V and 3 bases from J, leaving 13 bases between. CDR3 size: 14 residues.

The V gene is TRBV19, the J gene TRBJ2-1; 12 bases match TRBD1. The germline CDR1 and CDR2 sequences are LNHDA and SQIVND (reference sequence). The CDR3 loop spans 15 amino acids. With 6 bases clipped from V and 7 bases from J, the junction kept 7 bases outside the gene matches. CDR3 amino acids: CASRRDRGHRNEQFF. CDR3 sequence (DNA): TGTGCCAGTAGACGGGACAGGGGGCACAGGAATGAGCAGTTCTTC. Drawing the rest from reference TRBV19 and TRBJ2-1, the complete variable domain is DGGITQSPKYLFRKEGQNVTLSCEQNLNHDAMYWYRQDPGQGLRLIYYSQIVNDFQKGDIAEGYSVSREKKESFPLTVTSAQKNPTAFYLCASRRDRGHRNEQFFGPGTRLTVL.

This rearrangement joins TRBV28 to TRBJ1-5; 7 nucleotides line up with TRBD1. With V trimmed by 6 bases and J by 7 bases, 3 bases remained unmatched. Germline loops: CDR1 MDHEN, CDR2 SYDVKM. The CDR3 has 12 residues. The CDR3 region is CASSPTGQPQHF. Here the CDR3 DNA reads TGTGCCAGCAGCCCGACAGGGCAGCCCCAGCATTTT.

The J gene is TRBJ1-2, the V gene TRBV15; 7 bases are shared with TRBD1. V lost 1 base and J lost 4; bases outside the gene matches: 6. Germline CDR1 and CDR2: LNHNV and YYDKDF (reference sequence). The CDR3 spans 15 residues. DNA for the CDR3: TGTGCCACCAGCAGAGGGACAGGAATTCTCTATGGCTACACCTTC. It codes for CATSRGTGILYGYTF.

The chain couples TRBV5-1 to TRBJ2-2; TRBD2 matches at 13 bases. CDR1 SGHRS and CDR2 YFSETQ come from the germline V gene. V lost 4 bases, J lost 6 bases, and 6 bases stayed unmatched. This CDR3 spans 16 amino acids. The CDR3 loop is CASSRGTSGTPGELFF. The DNA of the CDR3 is TGCGCCAGCAGCAGAGGGACTAGCGGGACCCCCGGGGAGCTGTTTTTT.

The chain joins TRBV28 to TRBJ1-2; 7 bases map to TRBD1. Germline lookup yields CDR1 MDHEN and CDR2 SYDVKM. The CDR3 has 18 residues. Trimming at V came to 6 bases and at J to 2 bases, leaving 18 bases not matched to a gene. CDR3 coding DNA: TGTGCCAGCAGAAAGGGGTGGGAGGGGGCAGCGAAAAACTATGGCTACACCTTC. It yields the protein CASRKGWEGAAKNYGYTF.

The chain carries TRBV10-3 and TRBJ2-5; 16 bases align to TRBD2. The junction had 2 bases not matched to a gene; V was cut back by 11 bases and J by 5 bases. Per the germline V gene, CDR1 is ENHRY and CDR2 is SYGVKD. This CDR3 is 13 amino acids long. The CDR3 sequence is CASGLAGGETQYF. CDR3 coding DNA: TGTGCCTCGGGACTAGCGGGAGGGGAGACCCAGTACTTC.

The chain couples TRBV6-5 to TRBJ2-1; TRBD1 or TRBD2 may be the D gene (6 bases each). Trimming left V 4 bases short and J 8 bases short, with 15 bases between. Germline CDR1 and CDR2: MNHEY and SVGAGI. The CDR3 has 14 residues. CDR3: CASSWGQGRYEQFF. The CDR3 nucleotides are TGTGCCAGCAGTTGGGGCCAGGGGAGGTATGAGCAGTTCTTC.

Here the CDR3 reads CASSSQVVGADTQYF. CDR3 in DNA: TGTGCCAGCAGTTCTCAAGTCGTGGGGGCAGATACGCAGTATTTT. The chain recombines TRBV6-6 with TRBJ2-3; D may match TRBD1 or TRBD2 (5 bases each). The V gene's germline CDR1 is MNHNY and CDR2 SVGAGI (reference sequence). This CDR3 is 15 amino acids long. V was cut by 4 bases and J by 4 bases, with 15 bases left in between.

Here the CDR3 DNA reads TGTGCCTGTAAGGGAGCGGGCAACTCCTACGAGCAGTACTTC. Protein product: CACKGAGNSYEQYF. The chain has TRBV28 and TRBJ2-7; D is possibly TRBD2 (6 bases). This CDR3 spans 14 amino acids. Trimming left V 11 bases short and J 0 bases short, with 17 bases between. Germline values: CDR1 MDHEN, CDR2 SYDVKM.

The V and J genes are TRBV7-6 and TRBJ2-2, with D possibly being TRBD1 (6 bases). CDR1 and CDR2 (germline): SGHVS, FNYEAQ. V was pared by 6 bases and J by 6 bases, with 17 bases between. This CDR3 comprises 15 residues. The CDR3 is CASSLRDTGAGELFF. For the CDR3, the DNA is TGTGCCAGCAGTCTCCGGGACACCGGAGCCGGGGAGCTGTTTTTT.

V is TRBV19 and J is TRBJ2-1; no clear D gene. Germline assignment: CDR1 LNHDA and CDR2 SQIVND (reference sequence). This CDR3 has 15 amino acids. Trimming left V 9 bases short and J 2 bases short, with 17 bases between. The CDR3 reads CASLGKGPTYNEQFF. The CDR3 bases are TGTGCCAGCCTAGGTAAAGGACCAACCTACAATGAGCAGTTCTTC.

This clone was seen more than once but under ten times. The V call is TRBV11-2, the J call TRBJ1-2; no clear D gene. Germline values: CDR1 SGHAT, CDR2 FQNNGV. The V gene lost 5 bases and the J gene lost 4 bases, with 8 bases spanning the gap. The CDR3 runs 12 residues. The CDR3 sequence is CASSQNSYGYTF. The CDR3 nucleotides read TGTGCCAGCAGCCAAAACAGCTATGGCTACACCTTC.

V usage is TRBV20-1 and J usage is TRBJ2-1; D possibly corresponds to TRBD1 (5 bases). Looked up from germline, CDR1 is DFQATT and CDR2 is SNEGSKA (reference sequence). The CDR3 contains 11 residues. Trimming removed 0 bases at V and 8 bases at J, with 5 bases between. The CDR3 coding sequence is TGCAGTGCTAGAGACAGGGATGAGCAGTTCTTC. As protein: CSARDRDEQFF.

The rearrangement joins TRBV5-1 to TRBJ2-3; D unclear. Trimming removed 0 bases from V and 5 bases from J, with 1 base in between. The germline CDR1 and CDR2 sequences are SGHRS and YFSETQ. The CDR3 extends over 11 amino acids. The CDR3 DNA reads as TGCGCCAGCAGCTTGGAAGATACGCAGTATTTT. Its translation: CASSLEDTQYF.

This clone was seen more than once but under ten times. This sequence joins TRBV5-5 and TRBJ2-7, with D maybe TRBD1 (6 bases). Germline assignment: CDR1 SGHKS and CDR2 YYEKEE (reference sequence). V was clipped by 4 bases and J by 9 bases, with 11 bases between them. CDR3 length: 11 residues. The CDR3 sequence: CASSATGRQYF. The DNA of the CDR3 is TGTGCCAGCAGCGCCACAGGGAGGCAGTACTTC.

This clone appeared once. The genes are TRBV28 and TRBJ2-7, with D tentatively TRBD1 (5 bases). With 10 bases removed from V and 4 bases from J, the gap between germline ends came to 17 bases. This CDR3 is 13 amino acids long. In germline, CDR1 is MDHEN, CDR2 SYDVKM. Here the CDR3 DNA reads TGTGCCACCCGGGTGGGCAGGGAATACGAGCAGTACTTC. This encodes CATRVGREYEQYF.

The rearrangement joins TRBV5-1 to TRBJ2-3; D possibly corresponds to TRBD1 (6 bases). CDR1 and CDR2 from the germline V gene are SGHRS and YFSETQ. Trimming pared 2 bases from V and 5 bases from J, leaving 6 bases between. This CDR3 spans 12 amino acids. The CDR3 DNA is TGCGCCAGCAGCTTACAGGGAGATACGCAGTATTTT. Translating it yields CASSLQGDTQYF. Together with reference TRBV5-1 and TRBJ2-3, the CDR3 gives the full variable domain: KAGVTQTPRYLIKTRGQQVTLSCSPISGHRSVSWYQQTPGQGLQFLFEYFSETQRNKGNFPGRFSGRQFSNSRSEMNVSTLELGDSALYLCASSLQGDTQYFGPGTRLTVL.

The CDR3 DNA follows: TGCGCCAGCAGCCAAGATGGGCCAGTACAAGCCAAAAACATTCAGTACTTC. Its protein is CASSQDGPVQAKNIQYF. The rearrangement uses TRBV4-1 and TRBJ2-4; D unclear. Looked up from germline, CDR1 is MGHRA and CDR2 is YSYEKL. V lost 0 bases, J lost 0 bases, and 12 bases lay in between. The CDR3 is made up of 17 amino acids.